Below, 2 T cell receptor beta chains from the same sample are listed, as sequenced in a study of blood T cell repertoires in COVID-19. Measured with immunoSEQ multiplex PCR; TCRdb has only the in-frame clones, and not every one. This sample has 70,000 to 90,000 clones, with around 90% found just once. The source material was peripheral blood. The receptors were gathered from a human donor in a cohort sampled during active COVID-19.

The CDR3: CAGGGSSYNSPLHF. The CDR3 DNA is TGTGCGGGCGGCGGGAGCTCCTATAATTCACCCCTCCACTTT. The gene calls are TRBV7-8 and TRBJ1-6, with D unclear. Germline loops: CDR1 SGHVS, CDR2 FQNEAQ. The CDR3 has 14 amino acids.

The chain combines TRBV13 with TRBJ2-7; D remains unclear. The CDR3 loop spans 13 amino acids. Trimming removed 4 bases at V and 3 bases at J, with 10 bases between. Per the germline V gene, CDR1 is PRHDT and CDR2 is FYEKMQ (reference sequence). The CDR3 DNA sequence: TGTGCCAGCAGCTCCCGCGGTGTCTACGAGCAGTACTTC. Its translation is CASSSRGVYEQYF.